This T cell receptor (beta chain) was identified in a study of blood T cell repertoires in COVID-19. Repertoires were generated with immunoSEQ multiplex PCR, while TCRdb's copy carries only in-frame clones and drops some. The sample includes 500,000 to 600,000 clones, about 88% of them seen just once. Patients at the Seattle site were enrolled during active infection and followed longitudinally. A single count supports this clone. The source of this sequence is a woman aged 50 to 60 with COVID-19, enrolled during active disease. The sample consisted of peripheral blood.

CDR3 amino acids: CASSLGQNTEAFF. CDR3 coding DNA: TGTGCCAGCAGCTTAGGACAGAACACTGAAGCTTTCTTT. The chain recombines TRBV7-6 with TRBJ1-1; D is undetermined. The germline CDR1 and CDR2 sequences are SGHVS and FNYEAQ. The CDR3 is 13 amino acids. V shed 1 base and J shed 1 base, with 4 bases lying between them.